This is a list of T cell receptor beta chains from one sample in a study of T cells after yellow fever vaccination. TCRdb ran MiXCR on the 5' RACE reads and lists one entry per CDR3 protein. Of hundreds of thousands of distinct CDR3 sequences listed, roughly 8.3% are singletons. Source: PBMCs, taken around 45 days after the first yellow fever vaccination. Receptor source: a man aged 18 to 29 who received the YFV17D yellow fever vaccine. Each CDR3 is given with its conserved first and last residue.

V	J	CDR3
TRBV5-1	TRBJ2-2	CASSAGTANTGELFF
TRBV5-1	TRBJ1-1	CASSPYIDTTEAFF
TRBV15	TRBJ1-1	CATSREEGRMNTEAFF
TRBV7-2	TRBJ1-6	CASSLFGGNSSPLHF
TRBV28	TRBJ2-5	CASRASGGSQETQYF
TRBV5-1	TRBJ2-4	CASAGRAHKNIQYF
TRBV4-3	TRBJ2-3	CASSQGFGAGGTDTQYF
TRBV9	TRBJ2-7	CASSPGASTVSYEQYF
TRBV7-2	TRBJ2-1	CASSLAFRSYNEQFF
TRBV4-2	TRBJ1-6	CASSPTAGQINSPLHF
TRBV7-2	TRBJ1-2	CASSSLGRYGYTF
TRBV4-1	TRBJ1-1	CASSQDRANTEAFF
TRBV5-1	TRBJ2-1	CASSSPFDSRILNEQFF
TRBV12-3/TRBV12-4	TRBJ1-1	CASSLNRDMNTEAFF
TRBV18	TRBJ1-4	CASGGSTNEKLFF
TRBV7-9	TRBJ1-5	CASTHGQGALVPQHF
TRBV5-1	TRBJ2-2	CASSLGQRGTRINTGELFF
TRBV20-1	TRBJ2-5	CSARVRGVETQYF
TRBV25-1	TRBJ1-5	CASSAALEQQPQHF
TRBV5-1	TRBJ2-1	CASSLSLAREYNEQFF
TRBV6-2/TRBV6-3	TRBJ2-4	CASSPSRGRAKNIQYF
TRBV5-1	TRBJ1-6	CASSSAGTLTSSYNSPLHF
TRBV7-2	TRBJ2-7	CASSITPPGAGGEQYF
TRBV4-2	TRBJ2-5	CASSQDSGKETQYF
TRBV2	TRBJ2-3	CARTSGRQRAQDTQYF
TRBV4-3	TRBJ2-4	CASSQDLKGLAGIQYF
TRBV10-3	TRBJ1-1	CAIRDTGTEAFF
TRBV18	TRBJ1-6	CASGEGGDSPLHF
TRBV5-1	TRBJ2-6	CASSGTVSSGANVLTF
TRBV12-3/TRBV12-4	TRBJ2-3	CASSLVQGADTQYF
TRBV5-1	TRBJ1-2	CASSLIRGLEYGYTF